This TCR beta chain was sequenced during a study of shared clonotypes between healthy human individuals. Study results and limitations: Clonotype sharing among donors was expected to depend on sequencing depth.

Trimming cost V 6 bases and J 3 bases, with 12 bases left between them. CDR1 is MRHNA, CDR2 SNTAGT, per germline. CDR3 length: 13 residues. All donors were healthy HIV-negative adults lacking recent acute infections or vaccinations. The assay was run at deep level. Ten immunoSEQ deep assay plates were used by the authors to sequence unsorted PBMC DNA. Assay used: immunoSEQ multiplex PCR; TCRdb lists only in-frame clones, some missing. The table records about half a million clones, approximately 82% of them present only once. Points on this clone: Its antigen is as yet unknown.

This receptor was identified in a woman between 40 and 55 years old in good health. Some clones in this sample may be carry-over from other donors' samples. This rearrangement joins TRBV6-4 to TRBJ2-7; a possible D gene is TRBD2 (6 bases). The sequenced sample was PBMCs. The CDR3 sequence is CASSLVGGYEQYF. In DNA form, the CDR3 reads TGTGCCAGCAGCCTTGTGGGGGGCTACGAGCAGTACTTC.